Listed here are 10 T cell receptor beta chains from one sample, sequenced in a study of blood T cell repertoires in COVID-19. The table came from immunoSEQ multiplex PCR; TCRdb's copy has only in-frame clones and leaves some out. The sample yields around 260,000 clones, 80% to 90% seen once. Sequencing was carried out using PBMCs or T cells enriched from blood (not recorded which). The receptors originated from a woman in her twenties or thirties who had recovered from COVID-19.

This clone was picked up one time. The genes are TRBV2 and TRBJ1-1; TRBD1 agrees at 9 bases. Germline lookup yields CDR1 SNHLY and CDR2 FYNNEI. V lost 8 bases to trimming and J lost 3 bases; unmatched junction nucleotides: 10. CDR3 length: 15 amino acids. For the CDR3, the DNA is TGTGCCAGCCGCGGCTCGGACAGGGGTTACACTGAAGCTTTCTTT. Protein: CASRGSDRGYTEAFF.

The V gene is TRBV18, the J gene TRBJ1-3, with TRBD1 matching 9 bases. Unmatched junction bases numbered 4, after V lost 0 bases and J lost 4 bases. Germline V gene lookup returns CDR1 KGHSH and CDR2 LQKENI. This CDR3 region has 16 residues. The CDR3 nucleotides read TGTGCCAGCTCACCACCAAATGGACAGGGGGGAAACACCATATATTTT. It is translated as CASSPPNGQGGNTIYF.

V gene TRBV18 combines with J gene TRBJ1-1; D may be TRBD1 (6 bases). In germline, CDR1 is KGHSH, CDR2 LQKENI. This CDR3 region has 14 residues. The ends were cut back, 5 bases at V and 0 bases at J, with 10 bases in the middle. CDR3 bases: TGTGCCAGCTCATCGCAGGGGATGAACACTGAAGCTTTCTTT. Its translation is CASSSQGMNTEAFF.

The chain carries TRBV28 and TRBJ2-1; 13 bases align to TRBD2. This CDR3 has 19 residues. From germline, CDR1 is MDHEN and CDR2 SYDVKM. The V segment lost 5 bases and the J segment 4 bases; nucleotides outside the gene matches: 14. CDR3 loop: CASSVVLLAGGVRYNEQFF. Written as DNA, the CDR3 is TGTGCCAGCAGTGTCGTATTACTAGCGGGAGGGGTGAGGTACAATGAGCAGTTCTTC.

The chain carries TRBV6-5 and TRBJ1-2; D may be TRBD1 (5 bases). The CDR3 extends over 16 amino acids. The germline V gene has CDR1 MNHEY and CDR2 SVGAGI. V lost 2 bases and J lost 3, with 16 bases in between. This CDR3 is CASSYGPQGTDYGYTF. The CDR3 DNA is TGTGCCAGCAGTTACGGGCCCCAGGGTACAGACTATGGCTACACCTTC.

V gene TRBV28 combines with J gene TRBJ2-7; 7 bases map to TRBD1. J lost 0 bases, V lost 3 bases, and 2 bases had no gene match. The length of the CDR3 is 14 residues. Germline assignment: CDR1 MDHEN and CDR2 SYDVKM. DNA for the CDR3: TGTGCCAGCAGTTTTGGGACAGTCTCCTACGAGCAGTACTTC. The encoded protein is CASSFGTVSYEQYF.

The rearrangement joins TRBV12-3 or TRBV12-4 to TRBJ1-1, with D possibly TRBD1 on 5 matching bases. The CDR3 length is 12 residues. With 4 bases removed from V and 5 bases from J, the gap between germline ends came to 8 bases. Written as DNA, the CDR3 is TGTGCCAGCAGTTCCAGGGTAACTGAAGCTTTCTTT. Translating it yields CASSSRVTEAFF.

This clone was seen just once. This rearrangement joins TRBV4-1 to TRBJ2-3, with 11 positions matching TRBD2. The J segment lost 4 bases and the V segment lost 1 base, leaving 4 bases of the junction unmatched. The CDR3 is 16 amino acids. Germline CDR1 reads MGHRA; CDR2 reads YSYEKL. The CDR3 loop is CASSQGPSGRSDTQYF. The CDR3 DNA reads as TGCGCCAGCAGCCAAGGTCCTAGCGGGAGGTCAGATACGCAGTATTTT.

The V call is TRBV18, the J call TRBJ1-5; a weak D match, TRBD1 (6 bases). Germline V gene data show CDR1 as KGHSH and CDR2 as LQKENI. This CDR3 comprises 16 residues. With 3 bases removed from V and 2 bases from J, the gap between germline ends came to 14 bases. The CDR3 spells CASSPEQGYGNQPQHF. CDR3 sequence (DNA): TGTGCCAGCTCACCGGAACAGGGTTATGGCAATCAGCCCCAGCATTTT. The full variable domain, in which reference TRBV18 and TRBJ1-5 provide the parts outside the CDR3, is NAGVMQNPRHLVRRRGQEARLRCSPMKGHSHVYWYRQLPEEGLKFMVYLQKENIIDESGMPKERFSAEFPKEGPSILRIQQVVRGDSAAYFCASSPEQGYGNQPQHFGDGTRLSIL.

This clone was seen just once. CDR3 region: CASSLPPEGQGYEQYF. The CDR3 DNA reads TGTGCCAGCAGCTTACCCCCGGAGGGACAGGGGTACGAGCAGTACTTC. This sequence joins TRBV7-8 and TRBJ2-7; TRBD1 matches at 10 bases. The CDR3 has 16 amino acids. The germline gives CDR1 SGHVS, CDR2 FQNEAQ. The J segment lost 4 bases and the V segment lost 2 bases, leaving 8 bases of the junction unmatched.